Listed here are 15 T cell receptor beta chains from one sample, sequenced in a study of blood T cell repertoires in COVID-19. Libraries were prepared by immunoSEQ multiplex PCR; TCRdb keeps only in-frame clonotypes and omits some of them. This sample has roughly 250,000 clones, with 70% to 90% found just once. Sequencing was carried out using PBMCs or T cells enriched from blood (not recorded which). Receptors originate from a woman in her 30s who had recovered from COVID-19.

The V gene is TRBV7-3, the J gene TRBJ2-5; TRBD1 matches at 8 bases. Germline CDR1 and CDR2: SGHTA and FQGTGA. The CDR3 has 13 residues. Losses at the gene ends were 5 bases for V and 3 bases for J; bases not matched to a gene: 2. CDR3 sequence reads: CASSPTGEETQYF. The CDR3 nucleotides are TGTGCCAGCAGCCCGACAGGGGAAGAGACCCAGTACTTC.

The genes are TRBV5-6 and TRBJ1-2; possibly TRBD1 for D (6 bases). The CDR3 covers 16 residues. Trimming took off 4 bases at V and 8 bases at J, with 24 bases between the two ends. The germline gives CDR1 SGHDT, CDR2 YYEEEE. CDR3 sequence: CASSLGGRGIGGGYTF. Here the CDR3 DNA reads TGTGCCAGCAGCCTGGGTGGCAGGGGAATCGGTGGAGGCTACACCTTC.

V and J are TRBV10-3 and TRBJ2-7, with 7 bases identical to TRBD1. This CDR3 spans 12 amino acids. Germline V gene data show CDR1 as ENHRY and CDR2 as SYGVKD. Trimming removed 8 bases from V and 0 bases from J; junction bases left unmatched: 1. Here the CDR3 reads CAIRDSSYEQYF. The CDR3, as DNA: TGTGCCATCCGGGACAGCTCCTACGAGCAGTACTTC.

J is TRBJ1-4 and V is TRBV6-1; TRBD1 might be the D (6 bases). V shed 0 bases and J shed 5 bases, with 7 bases lying between them. Germline values: CDR1 MNHNS, CDR2 SASEGT. The CDR3 loop spans 14 amino acids. CDR3 loop: CASSEAGGNEKLFF. DNA for the CDR3: TGTGCCAGCAGTGAAGCTGGGGGCAATGAAAAACTGTTTTTT.

The CDR3 DNA reads TGTGCCACCCTTCGGACAGGGGGGTATACCGGGGAGCTGTTTTTT. Amino acids: CATLRTGGYTGELFF. This rearrangement joins TRBV6-5 to TRBJ2-2; 10 bases map to TRBD1. CDR3 length: 15 residues. Germline CDR1 MNHEY, CDR2 SVGAGI. Trimming at V came to 10 bases and at J to 5 bases, leaving 10 bases not matched to a gene.

V and J are TRBV28 and TRBJ2-7; 11 bases fit TRBD1. This CDR3 region has 16 residues. Germline-derived CDR1 and CDR2 are MDHEN and SYDVKM. The junction had 10 bases not matched to a gene; V was cut back by 5 bases and J by 4 bases. The CDR3: CASSAYRDRGRYEQYF. The CDR3 bases are TGTGCCAGCAGTGCCTACCGGGACAGGGGGAGGTACGAGCAGTACTTC.

The chain employs TRBV2 and TRBJ1-6; weak D call: TRBD1 (6 bases). The germline CDR1 and CDR2 sequences are SNHLY and FYNNEI. The CDR3 runs to 15 residues. V was shortened by 1 base and J by 5 bases, with 9 bases between the two germline ends. The CDR3, as DNA: TGTGCCAGCAGTGAAGGGCAGGGGCATAATTCACCCCTCCACTTT. This codes for CASSEGQGHNSPLHF.

The chain employs TRBV6-1 and TRBJ1-2, with D possibly matching TRBD1 (6 bases). With 1 base removed from V and 4 bases from J, the gap between germline ends came to 10 bases. The CDR3 has 14 amino acids. Per the germline V gene, CDR1 is MNHNS and CDR2 is SASEGT. CDR3 residues: CASSEGLTGYGYTF. The CDR3 DNA sequence: TGTGCCAGCAGTGAAGGGTTGACAGGCTATGGCTACACCTTC.

The CDR3 DNA follows: TGTGCCAGCACTAGCGGGAGCGTAGTGGATACGCAGTATTTT. As protein: CASTSGSVVDTQYF. The chain couples TRBV7-9 to TRBJ2-3, with 10 bases that match TRBD2. The V gene end was trimmed by 7 bases and the J gene end by 6 bases; junction bases not matched to a gene: 7. This CDR3 spans 14 amino acids. In germline, CDR1 is SEHNR, CDR2 FQNEAQ (reference sequence).

The J gene is TRBJ1-2, the V gene TRBV10-3, with 7 bases that match TRBD1. CDR3 length: 15 amino acids. Germline V CDR1 and CDR2: ENHRY, SYGVKD. V was clipped by 4 bases and J by 2 bases; unmatched bases: 7. CDR3 nucleotides: TGTGCCATCAGTGGCGGGGACAGTGCCAACTATGGCTACACCTTC. Translated, it gives CAISGGDSANYGYTF.

The chain couples TRBV2 to TRBJ2-5, with 7 bases matching TRBD1. The CDR3 is 11 amino acids. V dropped 8 bases and J dropped 3; count of bases not matched to a gene: 0. Looked up from germline, CDR1 is SNHLY and CDR2 is FYNNEI. CDR3 in amino acids: CASGTEETQYF. The CDR3 DNA sequence: TGTGCCAGCGGGACAGAAGAGACCCAGTACTTC.

V gene TRBV5-1 combines with J gene TRBJ1-2, with 10 bases matching TRBD1. Per the germline V gene, CDR1 is SGHRS and CDR2 is YFSETQ. The CDR3 spans 15 residues. After removal of 4 bases from V and 4 bases from J, the junction contained 7 bases not matched to a gene. The CDR3 region is CASSISGQGGYGYTF. The CDR3, as DNA: TGCGCCAGCAGCATTTCCGGACAGGGGGGCTATGGCTACACCTTC.

The genes are TRBV28 and TRBJ1-1, with D tentatively TRBD1 (6 bases). The CDR3 sequence is 17 residues long. CDR1 is MDHEN and CDR2 is SYDVKM in the germline V gene. Trimming removed 5 bases at V and 2 bases at J, with 21 bases between. CDR3 DNA: TGTGCCAGCAGTCCCTCAGAGGGGGGGGCGGAAAACACTGAAGCTTTCTTT. It translates to CASSPSEGGAENTEAFF.

The V gene is TRBV27, the J gene TRBJ1-2; D remains ambiguous. V shed 7 bases and J shed 0 bases, with 12 bases lying between them. The CDR3 loop spans 14 amino acids. Germline V gene sequence: CDR1 MNHEY, CDR2 SMNVEV (reference sequence). CDR3 loop: CASNSGGPNYGYTF. In nucleotides, the CDR3 is TGTGCCAGCAATTCAGGAGGTCCTAACTATGGCTACACCTTC.

V is TRBV3-1 (or the pseudogene TRBV3-2) and J is TRBJ1-5; tentatively, D is TRBD1 (5 bases). The CDR3 has 15 residues. Trimming cost V 1 base and J 3 bases, with 10 bases left between them. The V gene's germline CDR1 is LGHDT and CDR2 YNNKEL (reference sequence). This CDR3 is CASSQGQLFNQPQHF. As DNA, the CDR3 is TGTGCCAGCAGCCAAGGACAGCTTTTCAATCAGCCCCAGCATTTT.